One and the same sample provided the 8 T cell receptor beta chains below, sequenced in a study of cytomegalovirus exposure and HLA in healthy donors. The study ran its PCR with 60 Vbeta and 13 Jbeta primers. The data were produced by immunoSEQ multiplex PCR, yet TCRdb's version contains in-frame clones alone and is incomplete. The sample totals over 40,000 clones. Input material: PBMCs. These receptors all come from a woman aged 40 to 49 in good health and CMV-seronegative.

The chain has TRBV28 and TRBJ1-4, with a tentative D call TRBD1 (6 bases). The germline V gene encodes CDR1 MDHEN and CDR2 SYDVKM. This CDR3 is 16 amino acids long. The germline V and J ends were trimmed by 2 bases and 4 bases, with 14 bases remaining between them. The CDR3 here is CASSLLVQGLNEKLFF. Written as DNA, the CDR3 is TGTGCCAGCAGTTTACTTGTACAGGGCCTTAATGAAAAACTGTTTTTT.

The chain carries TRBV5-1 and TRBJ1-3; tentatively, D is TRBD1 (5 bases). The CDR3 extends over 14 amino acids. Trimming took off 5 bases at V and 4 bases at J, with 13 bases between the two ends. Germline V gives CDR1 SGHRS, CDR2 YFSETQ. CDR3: CASRGQPMGNTIYF. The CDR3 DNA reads TGCGCCAGCAGGGGGCAGCCCATGGGAAACACCATATATTTT.

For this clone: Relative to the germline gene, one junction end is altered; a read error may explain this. The CDR3 here is CAGSRGTSGVYEQYF. The CDR3, as DNA: TGTGCCGGGAGTAGGGGGACTAGCGGGGTCTACGAGCAGTACTTC. The rearrangement joins TRBV30 to TRBJ2-7; 13 nucleotides agree with TRBD2. CDR3 length: 15 amino acids. Per germline, CDR1 GTSNPN and CDR2 SVGIG (reference sequence).

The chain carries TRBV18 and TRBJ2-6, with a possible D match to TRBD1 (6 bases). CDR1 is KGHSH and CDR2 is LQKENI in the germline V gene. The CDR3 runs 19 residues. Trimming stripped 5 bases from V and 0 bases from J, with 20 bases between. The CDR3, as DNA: TGTGCCAGCTCATGGACAGCCGAACCCTTTAGCTCTGGGGCCAACGTCCTGACTTTC. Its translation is CASSWTAEPFSSGANVLTF.

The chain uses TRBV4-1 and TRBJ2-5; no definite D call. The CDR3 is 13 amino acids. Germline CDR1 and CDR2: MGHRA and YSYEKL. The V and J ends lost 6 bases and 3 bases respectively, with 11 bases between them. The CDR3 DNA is TGCGCCAGCAGACCCGGGTGGGAAGAGACCCAGTACTTC. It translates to CASRPGWEETQYF.

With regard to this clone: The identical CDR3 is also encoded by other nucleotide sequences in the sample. Written as DNA, the CDR3 is TGTGCCAGCAGCTTAGCGTTAGCGGGGACCTACAATGAGCAGTTCTTC. Its protein is CASSLALAGTYNEQFF. V usage is TRBV7-9 and J usage is TRBJ2-1; 8 nucleotides align to TRBD2. Trimming removed 0 bases from V and 2 bases from J; junction bases left unmatched: 3. Looked up from germline, CDR1 is SEHNR and CDR2 is FQNEAQ (reference sequence). The CDR3 is made up of 16 amino acids.

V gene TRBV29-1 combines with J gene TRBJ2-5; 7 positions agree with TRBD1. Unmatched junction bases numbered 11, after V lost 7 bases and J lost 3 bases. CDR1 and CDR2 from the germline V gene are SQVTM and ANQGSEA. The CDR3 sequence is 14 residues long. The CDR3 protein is CSGSDSGTEETQYF. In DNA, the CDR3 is TGCAGCGGCTCCGACTCCGGGACAGAAGAGACCCAGTACTTC.

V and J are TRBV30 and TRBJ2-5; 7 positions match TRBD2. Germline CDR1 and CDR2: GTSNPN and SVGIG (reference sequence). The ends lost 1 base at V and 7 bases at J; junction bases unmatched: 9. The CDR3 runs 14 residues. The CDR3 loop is CAWSAGFRGGTQYF. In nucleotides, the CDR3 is TGTGCCTGGAGTGCCGGTTTTCGCGGGGGGACCCAGTACTTC.